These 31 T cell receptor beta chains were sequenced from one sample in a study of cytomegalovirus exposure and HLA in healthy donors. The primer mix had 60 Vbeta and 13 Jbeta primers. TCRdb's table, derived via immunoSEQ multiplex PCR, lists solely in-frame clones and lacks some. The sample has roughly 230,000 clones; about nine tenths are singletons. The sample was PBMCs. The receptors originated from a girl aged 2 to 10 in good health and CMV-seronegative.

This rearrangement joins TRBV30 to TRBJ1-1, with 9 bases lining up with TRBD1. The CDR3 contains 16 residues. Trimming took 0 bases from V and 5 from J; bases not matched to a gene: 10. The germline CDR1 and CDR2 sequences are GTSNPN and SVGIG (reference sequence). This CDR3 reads CAWSVRVGTGKTEAFF. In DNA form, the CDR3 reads TGTGCCTGGAGTGTACGGGTCGGGACAGGGAAAACTGAAGCTTTCTTT.

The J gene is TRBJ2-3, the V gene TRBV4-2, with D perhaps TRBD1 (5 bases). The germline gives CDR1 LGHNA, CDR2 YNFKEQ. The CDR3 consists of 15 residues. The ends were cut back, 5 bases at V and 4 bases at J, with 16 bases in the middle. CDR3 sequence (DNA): TGTGCCAGCAGCGCCCTAGAAGGGGCTCCAGATACGCAGTATTTT. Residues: CASSALEGAPDTQYF.

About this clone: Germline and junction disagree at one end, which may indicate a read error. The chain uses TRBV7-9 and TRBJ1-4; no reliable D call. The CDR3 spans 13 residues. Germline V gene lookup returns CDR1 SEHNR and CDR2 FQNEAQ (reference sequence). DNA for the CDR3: TGTTCCAGCAGCTTAGCGGGGAGTGAAAAACTGTTTTTT. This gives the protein CSSSLAGSEKLFF.

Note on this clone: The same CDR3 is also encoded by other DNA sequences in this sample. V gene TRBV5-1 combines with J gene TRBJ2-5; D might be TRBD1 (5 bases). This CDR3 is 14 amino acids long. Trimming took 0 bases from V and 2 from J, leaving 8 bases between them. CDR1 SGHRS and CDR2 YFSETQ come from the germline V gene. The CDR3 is CASSLGRTQETQYF. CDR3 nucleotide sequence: TGCGCCAGCAGCTTGGGACGGACACAAGAGACCCAGTACTTC.

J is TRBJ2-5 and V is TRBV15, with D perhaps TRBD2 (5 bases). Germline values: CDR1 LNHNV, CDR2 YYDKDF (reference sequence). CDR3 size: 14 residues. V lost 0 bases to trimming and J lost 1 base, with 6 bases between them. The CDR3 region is CATSRDGSQETQYF. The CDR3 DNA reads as TGTGCCACCAGCAGAGATGGGAGCCAAGAGACCCAGTACTTC.

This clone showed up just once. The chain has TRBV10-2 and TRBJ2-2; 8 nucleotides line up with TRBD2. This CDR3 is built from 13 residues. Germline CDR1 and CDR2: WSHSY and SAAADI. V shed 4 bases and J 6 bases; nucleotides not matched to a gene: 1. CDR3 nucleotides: TGCGCCAGCAGTGGGGGACTAGCCGGGGAGCTGTTTTTT. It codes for CASSGGLAGELFF.

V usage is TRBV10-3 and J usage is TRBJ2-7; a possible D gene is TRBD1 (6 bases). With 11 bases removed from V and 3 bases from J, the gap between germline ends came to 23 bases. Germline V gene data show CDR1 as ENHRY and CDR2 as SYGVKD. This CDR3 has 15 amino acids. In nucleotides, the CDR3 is TGTGCCGCCGGCGGCGCGAACCTACAGGGCTACGAGCAGTACTTC. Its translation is CAAGGANLQGYEQYF.

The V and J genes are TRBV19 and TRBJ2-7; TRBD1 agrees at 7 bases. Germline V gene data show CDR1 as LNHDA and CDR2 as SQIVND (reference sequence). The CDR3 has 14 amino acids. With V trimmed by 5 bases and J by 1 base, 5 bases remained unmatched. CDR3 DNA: TGTGCCAGTAGTGCCGAGGGACAGTCCTACGAGCAGTACTTC. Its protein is CASSAEGQSYEQYF.

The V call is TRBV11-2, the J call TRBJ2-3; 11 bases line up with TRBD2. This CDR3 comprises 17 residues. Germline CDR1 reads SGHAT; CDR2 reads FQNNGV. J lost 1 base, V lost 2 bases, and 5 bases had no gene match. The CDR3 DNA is TGTGCCAGCAGCTTAAATAGCGGGGGGGCCGGCACAGATACGCAGTATTTT. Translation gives CASSLNSGGAGTDTQYF.

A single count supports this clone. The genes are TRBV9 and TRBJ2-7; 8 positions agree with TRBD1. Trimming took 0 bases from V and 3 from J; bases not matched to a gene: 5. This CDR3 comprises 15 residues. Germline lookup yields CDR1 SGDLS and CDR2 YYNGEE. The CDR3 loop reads CASSVAQGGSYEQYF. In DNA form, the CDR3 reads TGTGCCAGCAGCGTAGCACAGGGGGGTAGCTACGAGCAGTACTTC.

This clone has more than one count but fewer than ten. CDR3 in amino acids: CASSLGPGFLEAFF. For the CDR3, the DNA is TGTGCCAGCAGCTTGGGTCCAGGGTTCCTTGAAGCTTTCTTT. The rearrangement joins TRBV5-4 to TRBJ1-1, with a weak D call TRBD1 (5 bases). CDR3 length: 14 amino acids. V was trimmed by 0 bases and J by 7 bases, leaving 13 bases between them. Germline loops: CDR1 SGHNT, CDR2 YYREEE (reference sequence).

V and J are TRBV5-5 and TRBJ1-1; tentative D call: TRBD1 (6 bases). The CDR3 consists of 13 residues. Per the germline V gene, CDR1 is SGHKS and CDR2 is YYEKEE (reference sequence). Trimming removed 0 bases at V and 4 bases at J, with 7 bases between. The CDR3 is CASSLGDITEAFF. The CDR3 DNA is TGTGCCAGCAGCTTGGGGGACATCACTGAAGCTTTCTTT.

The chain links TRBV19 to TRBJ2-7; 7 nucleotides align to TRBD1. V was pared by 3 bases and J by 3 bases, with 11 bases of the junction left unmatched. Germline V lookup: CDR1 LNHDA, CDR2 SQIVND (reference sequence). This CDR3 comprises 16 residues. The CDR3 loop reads CASSIGDRDWDYEQYF. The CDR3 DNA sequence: TGTGCCAGTAGTATTGGCGACAGGGATTGGGACTACGAGCAGTACTTC.

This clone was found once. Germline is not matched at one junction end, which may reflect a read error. As DNA, the CDR3 is TGTTCCAGCAGCCGGACAGGGGAAAACCAGCCCCAGCATTTT. This translates into CSSSRTGENQPQHF. The chain employs TRBV7-9 and TRBJ1-5; 9 bases match TRBD1. The CDR3 is 14 amino acids. Germline CDR1 SEHNR, CDR2 FQNEAQ (reference sequence).

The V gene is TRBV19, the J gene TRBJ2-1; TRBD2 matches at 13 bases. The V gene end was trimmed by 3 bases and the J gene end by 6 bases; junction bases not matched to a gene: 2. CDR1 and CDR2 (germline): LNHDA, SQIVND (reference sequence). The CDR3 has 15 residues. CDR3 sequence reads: CASSIGLAGANEQFF. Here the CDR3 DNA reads TGTGCCAGTAGTATCGGACTAGCGGGAGCCAATGAGCAGTTCTTC.

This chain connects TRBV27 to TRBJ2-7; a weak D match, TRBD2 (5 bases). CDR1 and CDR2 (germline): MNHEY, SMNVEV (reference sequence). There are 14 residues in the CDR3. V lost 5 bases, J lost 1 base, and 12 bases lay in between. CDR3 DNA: TGTGCCAGCAGTGAAGGACGGGGTTCCTACGAGCAGTACTTC. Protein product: CASSEGRGSYEQYF.

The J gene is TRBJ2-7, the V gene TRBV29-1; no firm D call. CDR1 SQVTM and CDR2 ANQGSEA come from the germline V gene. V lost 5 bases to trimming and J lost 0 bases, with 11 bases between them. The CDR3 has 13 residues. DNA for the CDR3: TGCAGCGTTTCAAGTCTATCCTCCTACGAGCAGTACTTC. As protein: CSVSSLSSYEQYF.

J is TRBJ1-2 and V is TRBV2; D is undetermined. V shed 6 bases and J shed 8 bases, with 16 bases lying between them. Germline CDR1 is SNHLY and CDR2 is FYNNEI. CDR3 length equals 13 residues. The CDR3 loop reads CASRVLISRGYTF. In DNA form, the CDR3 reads TGTGCCAGCAGAGTTCTAATTTCGCGAGGCTACACCTTC.

The CDR3 DNA reads as TGTGCCAGCAGCCTCGAGGGGGGGATTAATTCACCCCTCCACTTT. Its protein product is CASSLEGGINSPLHF. The chain joins TRBV5-4 to TRBJ1-6; D is possibly TRBD1 (6 bases). The germline gives CDR1 SGHNT, CDR2 YYREEE (reference sequence). The V end lost 4 bases, the J end lost 6 bases, and 14 bases lay between the germline ends. The CDR3 length is 15 residues.

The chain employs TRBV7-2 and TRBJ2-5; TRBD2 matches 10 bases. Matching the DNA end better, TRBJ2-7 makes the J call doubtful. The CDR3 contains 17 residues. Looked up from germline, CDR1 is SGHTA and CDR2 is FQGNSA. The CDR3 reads CASSQVLAGDPPYEQYF. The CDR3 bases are TGTGCCAGCAGTCAAGTGCTAGCGGGGGATCCCCCCTACGAGCAGTACTTC.

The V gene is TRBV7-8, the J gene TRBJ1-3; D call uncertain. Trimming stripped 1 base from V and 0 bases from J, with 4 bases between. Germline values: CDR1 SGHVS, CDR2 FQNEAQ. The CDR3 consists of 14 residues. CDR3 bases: TGTGCCAGCAGCTTAGGGAGCTCTGGAAACACCATATATTTT. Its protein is CASSLGSSGNTIYF. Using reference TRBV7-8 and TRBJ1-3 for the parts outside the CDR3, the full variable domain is GAGVSQSPRYKVAKRGQDVALRCDPISGHVSLFWYQQALGQGPEFLTYFQNEAQLDKSGLPSDRFFAERPEGSVSTLKIQRTQQEDSAVYLCASSLGSSGNTIYFGEGSWLTVV.

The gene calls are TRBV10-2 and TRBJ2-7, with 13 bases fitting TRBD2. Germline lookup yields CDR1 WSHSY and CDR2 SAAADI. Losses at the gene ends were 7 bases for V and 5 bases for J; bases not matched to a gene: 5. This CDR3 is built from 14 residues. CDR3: CASTRTSGGDEQYF. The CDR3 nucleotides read TGCGCCAGCACTCGGACTAGCGGGGGTGACGAGCAGTACTTC.

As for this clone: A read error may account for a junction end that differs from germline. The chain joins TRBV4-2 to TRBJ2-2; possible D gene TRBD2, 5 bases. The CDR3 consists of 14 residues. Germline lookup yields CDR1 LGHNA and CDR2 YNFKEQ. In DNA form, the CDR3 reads TGTGCCAGCAGCCAAGACACCCAGACCGGGGAGCTGCTTTTT. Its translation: CASSQDTQTGELLF.

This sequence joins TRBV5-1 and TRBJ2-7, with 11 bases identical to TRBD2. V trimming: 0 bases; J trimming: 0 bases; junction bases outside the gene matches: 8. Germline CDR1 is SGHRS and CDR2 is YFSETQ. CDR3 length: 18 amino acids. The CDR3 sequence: CASSLEGGGTSGSYEQYF. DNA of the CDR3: TGCGCCAGCAGCTTGGAGGGCGGGGGGACTAGCGGCTCCTACGAGCAGTACTTC. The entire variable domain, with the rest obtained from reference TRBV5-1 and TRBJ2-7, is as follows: KAGVTQTPRYLIKTRGQQVTLSCSPISGHRSVSWYQQTPGQGLQFLFEYFSETQRNKGNFPGRFSGRQFSNSRSEMNVSTLELGDSALYLCASSLEGGGTSGSYEQYFGPGTRLTVT.

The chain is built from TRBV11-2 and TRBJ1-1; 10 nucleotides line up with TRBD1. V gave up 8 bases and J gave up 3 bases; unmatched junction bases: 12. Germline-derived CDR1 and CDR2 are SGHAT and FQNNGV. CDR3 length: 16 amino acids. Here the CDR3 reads CASGDRGRYFDTEAFF. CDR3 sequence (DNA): TGTGCCAGCGGAGACAGGGGGCGGTATTTTGACACTGAAGCTTTCTTT.

The CDR3 coding sequence is TGCGCCAGCAGCTTGGGTCAGACTAGCGGGGTTGGGGCCCTGTACTTC. This sequence encodes CASSLGQTSGVGALYF. This chain connects TRBV5-1 to TRBJ2-4; 11 bases are shared with TRBD2. Germline values: CDR1 SGHRS, CDR2 YFSETQ. V shed 0 bases, J shed 15 bases, and the junction held 14 bases outside the gene matches. The CDR3 is made up of 16 amino acids.

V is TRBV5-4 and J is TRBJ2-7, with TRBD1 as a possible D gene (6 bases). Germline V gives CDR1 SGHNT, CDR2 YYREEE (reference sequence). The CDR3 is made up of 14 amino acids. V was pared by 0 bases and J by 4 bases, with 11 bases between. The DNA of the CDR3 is TGTGCCAGCAGCTTGGAACAGGGAGCATACGAGCAGTACTTC. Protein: CASSLEQGAYEQYF.

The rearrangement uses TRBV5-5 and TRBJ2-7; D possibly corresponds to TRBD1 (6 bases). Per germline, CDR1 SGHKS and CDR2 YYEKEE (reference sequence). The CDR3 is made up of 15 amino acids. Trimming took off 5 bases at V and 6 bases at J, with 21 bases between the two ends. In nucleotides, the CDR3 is TGTGCCAGCAGGATGTCCGGCAGGGGATTGTCCGAGCAGTACTTC. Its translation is CASRMSGRGLSEQYF.

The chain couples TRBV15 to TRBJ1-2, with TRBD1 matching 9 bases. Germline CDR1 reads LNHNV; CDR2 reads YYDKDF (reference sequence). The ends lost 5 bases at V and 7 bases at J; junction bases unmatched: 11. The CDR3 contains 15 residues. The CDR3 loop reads CATSGTSGTGFGYTF. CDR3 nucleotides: TGTGCCACCAGCGGAACCTCCGGGACAGGGTTTGGCTACACCTTC.

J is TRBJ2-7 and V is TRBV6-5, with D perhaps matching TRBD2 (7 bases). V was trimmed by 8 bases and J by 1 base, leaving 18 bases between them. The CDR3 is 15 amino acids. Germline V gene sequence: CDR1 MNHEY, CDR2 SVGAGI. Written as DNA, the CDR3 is TGTGCCAGCCGGAGGGGGGGCTGGGAATCCTACGAGCAGTACTTC. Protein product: CASRRGGWESYEQYF.

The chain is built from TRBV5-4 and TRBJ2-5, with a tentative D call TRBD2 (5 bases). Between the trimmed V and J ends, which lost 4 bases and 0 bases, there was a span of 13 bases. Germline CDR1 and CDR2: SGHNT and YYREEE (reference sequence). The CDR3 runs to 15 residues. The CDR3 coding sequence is TGTGCCAGCAGCCCATCCCCGCGGGACCAAGAGACCCAGTACTTC. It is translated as CASSPSPRDQETQYF.